Below are 28 T cell receptor beta chains sequenced from a single sample in a study of shared clonotypes between healthy human individuals. Generated by immunoSEQ multiplex PCR, the TCRdb table keeps only in-frame clones and is missing some. The sample carries millions of clones, about 95% recorded once. The sequencing input was naive CD4+ T cells sorted from blood. The sample's subset: CD45RA+ positively selected. These receptors all stem from a man younger than 35 in good health.

The V call is TRBV30, the J call TRBJ1-5; the D gene is possibly TRBD1 (5 bases). This CDR3 comprises 13 residues. Germline V lookup: CDR1 GTSNPN, CDR2 SVGIG (reference sequence). Between the trimmed V and J ends, which lost 0 bases and 9 bases, there was a span of 12 bases. The DNA for the CDR3 is TGTGCCTGGAGTGTACGGGGGTCTGGGCCCCAGCATTTT. Translation gives CAWSVRGSGPQHF.

With regard to this clone: Distinct nucleotide sequences in the sample also encode this CDR3. The chain combines TRBV5-6 with TRBJ2-6; no clear D. CDR3 length: 13 residues. Trimming took 5 bases from V and 1 from J, leaving 4 bases between them. Germline V gene data show CDR1 as SGHDT and CDR2 as YYEEEE. CDR3: CASRASGANVLTF. The CDR3 DNA is TGTGCCAGCAGAGCTTCTGGGGCCAACGTCCTGACTTTC.

Turning to this clone: Different DNA sequences within this sample yield the same CDR3. The V gene is TRBV19, the J gene TRBJ1-2, with unresolved D. Trimming stripped 5 bases from V and 0 bases from J, with 7 bases between. The germline V gene has CDR1 LNHDA and CDR2 SQIVND (reference sequence). The length of the CDR3 is 13 residues. CDR3 bases: TGTGCCAGTAGTCCCCGGGCTAACTATGGCTACACCTTC. It translates to CASSPRANYGYTF.

This sequence joins TRBV6-1 and TRBJ2-1, with 11 bases lining up with TRBD2. There are 17 residues in the CDR3. Germline assignment: CDR1 MNHNS and CDR2 SASEGT. The junction had 6 bases not matched to a gene; V was cut back by 2 bases and J by 3 bases. As DNA, the CDR3 is TGTGCCAGCAGTGAAATTTTAGCGGGGGGGCTCTACAATGAGCAGTTCTTC. It specifies CASSEILAGGLYNEQFF.

V usage is TRBV6-6 and J usage is TRBJ1-4, with D unclear. Trimming left V 2 bases short and J 7 bases short, with 14 bases between. CDR1 MNHNY and CDR2 SVGAGI come from the germline V gene (reference sequence). This CDR3 comprises 15 residues. CDR3 region: CASSYTTDKSEKLFF. CDR3 sequence (DNA): TGTGCCAGCAGTTACACAACGGATAAGAGTGAAAAACTGTTTTTT.

The chain recombines TRBV7-2 with TRBJ2-7; D may be TRBD2 (6 bases). Trimming left V 5 bases short and J 0 bases short, with 11 bases between. The CDR3 is 14 amino acids. CDR1 SGHTA and CDR2 FQGNSA come from the germline V gene. The CDR3 region is CASSLRTISYEQYF. The DNA for the CDR3 is TGTGCCAGCAGCCTCCGGACTATCTCCTACGAGCAGTACTTC.

The rearrangement joins TRBV28 to TRBJ1-6, with D maybe TRBD1 (6 bases). The CDR3 is 16 residues long. Germline values: CDR1 MDHEN, CDR2 SYDVKM. The V and J ends lost 3 bases and 5 bases respectively, with 14 bases between them. Written as DNA, the CDR3 is TGTGCCAGCAGTTTTCCCGGCAGGGGAGATAATTCACCCCTCCACTTT. Its translation is CASSFPGRGDNSPLHF.

V is TRBV19 and J is TRBJ1-1; D is perhaps TRBD1 (6 bases). Germline-derived CDR1 and CDR2 are LNHDA and SQIVND (reference sequence). V lost 4 bases and J 8 bases, leaving 26 bases between the germline ends. The CDR3 is 17 residues long. Here the CDR3 DNA reads TGTGCCAGTAGTAAGCAGACAGGCAACCTGGGGACGAACGAAGCTTTCTTT. This gives the protein CASSKQTGNLGTNEAFF.

The chain links TRBV28 to TRBJ2-7, with D perhaps TRBD1 or TRBD2 (5 bases each). The CDR3 covers 15 residues. Germline V gene sequence: CDR1 MDHEN, CDR2 SYDVKM. V was trimmed by 6 bases and J by 5 bases, leaving 20 bases between them. The CDR3 DNA reads TGTGCCAGCAGCCCTCGACTGAGGGGAGATGACGAGCAGTACTTC. It is translated as CASSPRLRGDDEQYF. The full variable domain, in which reference TRBV28 and TRBJ2-7 provide the parts outside the CDR3, is DVKVTQSSRYLVKRTGEKVFLECVQDMDHENMFWYRQDPGLGLRLIYFSYDVKMKEKGDIPEGYSVSREKKERFSLILESASTNQTSMYLCASSPRLRGDDEQYFGPGTRLTVT.

The chain joins TRBV7-8 to TRBJ1-5, with a tentative D call TRBD1 (6 bases). The germline V gene has CDR1 SGHVS and CDR2 FQNEAQ. The CDR3 is 14 amino acids. V dropped 5 bases and J dropped 0 bases, with 8 bases sitting between them. In DNA form, the CDR3 reads TGTGCCAGCAGCAACAGGGATAGCAATCAGCCCCAGCATTTT. It translates to CASSNRDSNQPQHF.

V is TRBV13 and J is TRBJ1-2; the D gene is possibly TRBD1 (6 bases). V was trimmed by 6 bases and J by 8 bases, leaving 16 bases between them. In germline, CDR1 is PRHDT, CDR2 FYEKMQ (reference sequence). CDR3 length: 13 residues. In nucleotides, the CDR3 is TGTGCCAGCAGTCTTCGGGGGGCCAAAGGCTACACCTTC. Protein product: CASSLRGAKGYTF.

The CDR3 loop reads CASSFGQAGTGELFF. For the CDR3, the DNA is TGTGCCAGCAGCTTCGGGCAGGCGGGCACCGGGGAGCTGTTTTTT. The chain has TRBV7-8 and TRBJ2-2; possible D gene TRBD2, 5 bases. Between the trimmed V and J ends, which lost 3 bases and 4 bases, there was a span of 12 bases. CDR3 length: 15 amino acids. The germline gives CDR1 SGHVS, CDR2 FQNEAQ.

The gene calls are TRBV2 and TRBJ2-1; 8 nucleotides line up with TRBD2. Germline lookup yields CDR1 SNHLY and CDR2 FYNNEI. This CDR3 has 15 amino acids. V trimming: 4 bases; J trimming: 4 bases; junction bases outside the gene matches: 6. The CDR3 DNA reads as TGTGCCAGCAGTGTCGCTAGCGGGTTATACAATGAGCAGTTCTTC. Translated: CASSVASGLYNEQFF.

The rearrangement joins TRBV19 to TRBJ1-3; D possibly corresponds to TRBD1 (5 bases). Germline V CDR1 and CDR2: LNHDA, SQIVND (reference sequence). This CDR3 is 16 amino acids long. V was shortened by 8 bases and J by 0 bases, with 17 bases between the two germline ends. CDR3 sequence reads: CASADQGWGSGNTIYF. The CDR3 DNA is TGTGCCAGTGCCGATCAGGGTTGGGGCTCTGGAAACACCATATATTTT.

The chain links TRBV7-9 to TRBJ2-2; 7 bases are shared with TRBD1. Germline loops: CDR1 SEHNR, CDR2 FQNEAQ (reference sequence). J gave up 6 bases and V 6 bases, and 7 bases lay outside the gene matches. This CDR3 comprises 14 residues. The CDR3 protein is CASSRQGVAGELFF. Here the CDR3 DNA reads TGTGCCAGCAGTCGACAGGGCGTTGCCGGGGAGCTGTTTTTT. The complete variable domain, with remaining parts taken from reference TRBV7-9 and TRBJ2-2, reads DTGVSQNPRHKITKRGQNVTFRCDPISEHNRLYWYRQTLGQGPEFLTYFQNEAQLEKSRLLSDRFSAERPKGSFSTLEIQRTEQGDSAMYLCASSRQGVAGELFFGEGSRLTVL.

The chain has TRBV28 and TRBJ1-5; possible D gene TRBD1, 5 bases. Trimming pared 2 bases from V and 3 bases from J, leaving 14 bases between. The germline gives CDR1 MDHEN, CDR2 SYDVKM. CDR3 size: 16 residues. The chain's CDR3 is CASSLRSRGVNQPQHF. In DNA, the CDR3 is TGTGCCAGCAGTTTAAGGTCCCGGGGGGTCAATCAGCCCCAGCATTTT.

The rearrangement uses TRBV10-3 and TRBJ2-7; D gene unclear. This CDR3 is 15 amino acids long. Germline V gene sequence: CDR1 ENHRY, CDR2 SYGVKD. V was pared by 6 bases and J by 2 bases, with 17 bases between. Here the CDR3 DNA reads TGTGCCATCAGAGAGACATTTTTTGGCCCCTACGAGCAGTACTTC. It specifies CAIRETFFGPYEQYF.

CDR3 bases: TGTGCCAGCAGTTTAGACCAGGGGCTTTCCGAGCAGTACTTC. Its protein is CASSLDQGLSEQYF. The chain couples TRBV28 to TRBJ2-7, with D possibly matching TRBD1 (6 bases). The V gene's germline CDR1 is MDHEN and CDR2 SYDVKM. The CDR3 sequence is 14 residues long. The ends were cut back, 2 bases at V and 6 bases at J, with 14 bases in the middle.

The V gene is TRBV7-8, the J gene TRBJ2-3; D is unresolved. V was shortened by 5 bases and J by 4 bases, with 10 bases between the two germline ends. CDR3 length: 13 amino acids. Germline loops: CDR1 SGHVS, CDR2 FQNEAQ. CDR3 nucleotides: TGTGCCAGCAGCCTCCTTGGCGCAGATACGCAGTATTTT. Residues: CASSLLGADTQYF.

The rearrangement uses TRBV5-4 and TRBJ2-3; 7 positions match TRBD2. From germline, CDR1 is SGHNT and CDR2 YYREEE (reference sequence). The length of the CDR3 is 16 residues. Losses at the gene ends were 0 bases for V and 3 bases for J; bases not matched to a gene: 7. CDR3 DNA sequence: TGTGCCAGCAGCTTGGAAGGCGGGAGTAAAACAGATACGCAGTATTTT. It codes for CASSLEGGSKTDTQYF.

V is TRBV5-1 and J is TRBJ2-7; D is ambiguous. The CDR3 sequence is 13 residues long. Germline CDR1 and CDR2: SGHRS and YFSETQ. V dropped 0 bases and J dropped 5 bases, with 9 bases sitting between them. CDR3 sequence (DNA): TGCGCCAGCAGCTTGGAGGGATACCACGAGCAGTACTTC. Translation gives CASSLEGYHEQYF.

The chain has TRBV27 and TRBJ2-7, with D possibly TRBD1 on 5 matching bases. CDR3 size: 14 residues. V lost 5 bases to trimming and J lost 4 bases, with 15 bases between them. Per germline, CDR1 MNHEY and CDR2 SMNVEV (reference sequence). The CDR3 bases are TGTGCCAGCAGTCGGACATCTGGTTGGTACGAGCAGTACTTC. Its translation is CASSRTSGWYEQYF.

The chain recombines TRBV9 with TRBJ1-4; TRBD1 matches 9 bases. The CDR3 runs 14 residues. Germline CDR1 is SGDLS and CDR2 is YYNGEE. The CDR3 DNA reads as TGTGGGTGGGAGGGACAGGGATATAAGGAAAAACTGTTTTTT. Translating it yields CGWEGQGYKEKLFF.

V gene TRBV2 combines with J gene TRBJ2-2, with unresolved D. The V gene's germline CDR1 is SNHLY and CDR2 FYNNEI. CDR3 length: 13 residues. Trimming pared 8 bases from V and 3 bases from J, leaving 10 bases between. Written as DNA, the CDR3 is TGTGCCAGCGGGGAAGGGTACACCGGGGAGCTGTTTTTT. Translating gives CASGEGYTGELFF.

V usage is TRBV5-5 and J usage is TRBJ2-1; the D is unclear. V lost 3 bases and J 4 bases, leaving 2 bases between the germline ends. The germline V gene encodes CDR1 SGHKS and CDR2 YYEKEE (reference sequence). There are 11 residues in the CDR3. The CDR3 sequence: CASSWYNEQFF. CDR3 sequence (DNA): TGTGCCAGCAGCTGGTACAATGAGCAGTTCTTC.

The gene calls are TRBV21-1 and TRBJ2-2; whether TRBD1, the table's D call, matches the DNA was not checked. TRBV21-1 is termed a pseudogene. CDR3 length: 16 residues. CDR3 sequence (DNA): TGTGCCAGCAGCAAGGGACAGGGGGAGAACACCGGGGAGCTGTTTTTT. The encoded protein is CASSKGQGENTGELFF.

The chain couples TRBV6-5 to TRBJ1-1; D is unclear. The V end lost 5 bases, the J end lost 2 bases, and 15 bases lay between the germline ends. CDR1 and CDR2 from the germline V gene are MNHEY and SVGAGI. This CDR3 region has 15 residues. The DNA for the CDR3 is TGTGCCAGCAGTCGGGGTCGCACAGTTAACACTGAAGCTTTCTTT. It encodes CASSRGRTVNTEAFF.

This sequence joins TRBV5-4 and TRBJ2-2; weak D call: TRBD1 (5 bases). The CDR3 covers 15 residues. Germline V lookup: CDR1 SGHNT, CDR2 YYREEE (reference sequence). Trimming took 4 bases from V and 1 from J, leaving 11 bases between them. The CDR3: CASSPSGQNTGELFF. The CDR3 DNA reads TGTGCCAGCAGCCCCAGTGGACAGAACACCGGGGAGCTGTTTTTT.